This T cell receptor (beta chain) was retrieved from a study of cytomegalovirus exposure and HLA in healthy donors (dated by TCRdb to 2016 to 2017). Regarding the study in general: An earlier analysis of 587 of the donors reported 276 Gb of sequence data and 95 million to 140 million unique TCR beta sequences obtained from around 180 million T cells. Besides the first cohort of roughly 640 subjects, a separate validation cohort made up of 90 to 150 different subjects was used. Donor age, sex, ethnicity and CMV serostatus were compiled together with the repertoire data. Several DR-DQ haplotypes were treated as single units for association and clustering because of strong linkage in the cohort. To decide whether each TCR beta V gene segment behaved as functional or pseudogenic, an earlier analysis of some 540 of the donors relied on high-throughput TCR beta sequencing. All discovery cohort repertoires had been generated on a single sequencing platform. To predict cytomegalovirus infection status, the study brought together high-throughput TCR immunosequencing, statistical association of individual TCRs with disease status, and machine learning. In a later analysis, previously published TCR beta repertoires from several hundred donors were re-analyzed and high-resolution HLA genotyping was added so that TCR occurrence patterns could be studied. Across about 380 genotyped donors of the cohort, an average of about 240,000 unique TCR beta nucleotide sequences per donor were sequenced, and roughly a sixth of those sequences were non-productive. An early release covering approximately 600 HLA-typed donors comprised roughly 300 gigabases of sequencing data and 85 million or so unique TCR sequences. Of the approximately 400 genotyped donors, roughly 76% were placed in the genetic ancestry cluster associated with self-reported Caucasian donors. A later genetic analysis used genome-wide SNP genotypes for about 60% of the roughly 700 donors, treating that subset as a discovery cohort. The later analysis used no new phenotypic data to find candidate immune exposures, relying instead on TCR beta sequences and their occurrence across donors. HLA typing included class I and class II loci at four-digit resolution. The study used immunosequencing to profile the T cell repertoires of 600 to 850 subjects and linked those repertoires to cytomegalovirus serostatus. The study aimed to test whether signatures of past pathogen exposure could be identified by cataloging public T cell receptors. The number of donors typed differed by locus, with roughly 620-640 for A, B, C, DRB1 and DQB1, roughly 520 for DQA1, 606 for DPA1, and over 400 for DPB1. Summary of the overall study and its limitations: Several of the top co-occurrence clusters appeared to be linked to parvovirus B19, influenza, CMV and Epstein-Barr virus, according to a later analysis. Roughly uniform sequencing depth across donors was assumed in presence/absence analyses, although this assumption may not hold. A further reported finding was that TCR beta sequences accurately predicted the HLA-A and HLA-B alleles for most subjects in the first cohort. A later analysis found that HLA-associated TCR beta chains were more clonally expanded and had lower generation probabilities than equally common non-associated chains. Linkage disequilibrium might explain the correlated functional status among segregating V segments, but an unknown experimental factor could not be excluded. At a false discovery rate of 0.05, a later analysis linked about 16,000 TCR beta sequences to specific HLA alleles. A cluster of highly shared sequence variants was judged likely to represent a technical artifact of the sequencing pipeline. The 87-base-pair reads could not distinguish some IMGT-functional V segments, including TRBV6-2 and TRBV6-3, so those segments were excluded. A later analysis found that most CMV-associated TCR beta chains appeared HLA-restricted, with HLA associations seemingly driven largely by CMV exposure. Because counts were too low, roughly 16 rarely observed V segments, including chromosome 9 orphons, were left out of the earlier analysis of roughly 600 of the donors. Only TCR beta chains were sequenced in this cohort, and the absence of alpha or paired-chain data limited detectable features. When HLA alleles, especially DR and DQ, strongly co-occurred, attributing TCR associations to individual alleles was difficult. According to the authors, the approach could potentially be generalized to other disease states and immunological phenotypes. In an earlier analysis of fewer than 700 of the donors, most TCR beta V segments appeared in productive rearrangements about 87% or about 30% of the time, broadly matching IMGT annotations. According to a later analysis, TCR association rates differed among HLA loci, with DRB1 alleles showing the most associated TCRs and HLA-C alleles showing the fewest. The study listed 150 to 200 TCR beta chains as associated with cytomegalovirus. Because HLA typing was unavailable for some donors at each locus, only the typed subset was used in association tests. In vitro tests confirmed that three of the cytomegalovirus-associated TCR beta chains recognize cytomegalovirus antigens. Compared with the approximately 710-donor mean, donors in an Asian-associated ancestry cluster had fewer N-insertions in productive TCRs, according to a later genetic analysis. For the cohort, immune exposure information was limited to CMV serostatus. The classifier was reported to diagnose cytomegalovirus status with high specificity and sensitivity in both the original and validation cohorts. In a later genetic analysis, a missense DCLRE1C variant was associated with V-gene and J-gene trimming of TCR beta chains, and the association was replicated in an independent cohort. While some public TCRs were present in many individuals, most TCR sequences turned up only very rarely across donors.

Receptor amplification or capture employed the immunoSEQ multiplex PCR assay. For the multiplex PCR, a mixture combining 60 forward primers for TCR Vbeta segments and 13 reverse primers for TCR Jbeta segments was used. The CDR3 region of rearranged TCR beta genes was amplified from genomic DNA by a multiplex PCR assay. On the Illumina HiSeq System, the amplified TCR beta libraries were sequenced as 87-base-pair reads. The published analysis was carried out like this. Across the roughly 600 repertoires, a later analysis counted approximately 83 million unique TCR beta chains, around 10 million of which were shared by at least two donors. To remove PCR and sequencing errors, raw reads were error-corrected and collapsed into unique sequences using a nearest-neighbor algorithm that merged closely related sequences. CDR3 sequences were aligned to IMGT reference sequences to assign V, D and J gene segments. For a sequence to be retained, at least a six-nucleotide match to both a V gene segment and a J gene segment was required. A rearrangement counted as productive if the CDR3 had no stop codons and remained in frame with V and J, and every other rearrangement counted as non-productive. Following IMGT convention, CDR3 was defined as the stretch from the second conserved V-encoded cysteine up to the conserved J-encoded phenylalanine. In an earlier analysis of 550 to 650 of the donors, sequences lacking an unambiguous match to a single V gene segment were excluded. An earlier analysis of roughly 590 of the donors called V segments functional above 56.7% productive rearrangements and segregating when the between-donor standard deviation exceeded 5%. A statistical classification framework was built for diagnosing cytomegalovirus status from the catalog of TCR beta chain sequences. V and J gene assignment, in a later analysis, came from comparing TCR nucleotide sequences with IMGT/GENE-DB human TR gene sequences. Using the TCRdist pipeline, a later analysis assigned CDR3 sequences along with most-parsimonious VDJ recombination scenarios. In a later analysis, every TCR beta chain was defined by the combination of its CDR3 amino acid sequence and its V-gene family, and reads without a unique V-gene family were dropped. To address suspected cross-contamination and a sequencing artifact, a later analysis removed 450 to 700 highly shared, low-generation-probability nucleotide sequences. In a later analysis, a clonal expansion index was calculated for each public chain from normalized within-repertoire ranks of inferred template counts. In a later analysis, generation probabilities were computed with a VDJ recombination model fitted to out-of-frame rearrangements, and the resulting probabilities were checked against IGoR. Hypergeometric tests were used in a later analysis to score TCR-TCR, TCR-HLA and TCR-CMV co-occurrence, with a repertoire-size bias correction applied to the TCR pairs. False discovery rates were estimated in a later analysis by permuting HLA or CMV assignments 20 times. A later analysis grouped co-occurring TCRs with DBSCAN, adding TCRdist sequence similarity when clustering within HLA-allele-positive subsets. Co-occurrence clustering excluded repertoires with fewer than 30,000 or more than 120,000 public chains, plus five with anomalous nucleotide sharing. This is the immuneACCESS table as TCRdb keeps it, with only in-frame sequences that have V and J called. A part of the clones is gone; compared with another copy, unresolved V genes explain less than half, and the rest is unexplained. The DNA was the basis for D and trimming; V, J and clone size are from that table. This sample has 150,000 to 200,000 clones in its table, and roughly 85% of those were observed once. Jointly, the top ten make up roughly 10% of the sample.

The CDR3 runs 13 amino acids, cysteine and phenylalanine included. Of the read, only the CDR3 DNA is kept; its 39 bases are in frame from base 1. The germline V gene (reference sequence) specifies SEHNR as CDR1 and FQNEAQ as CDR2. Relative to germline, V is 5 bases shorter and J is 0 bases shorter, with 8 bases between their ends. The cohort comprised some 700 healthy bone marrow donors. Cohort members were all nominally healthy when sampled, although unrecorded immune exposures were likely present. The donor tested CMV seropositive and was one of the 289 seropositive cohort members. Every donor gave a peripheral blood sample, and the peripheral blood mononuclear cells from that sample were used for TCR beta sequencing. Genomic DNA extraction from the blood cell samples was performed with the Qiagen DNeasy Blood Extraction Kit. This clone was recorded once. There is no known antigen for this receptor. No per-base quality is available; no much larger clone lies one base away.

The source is a man between 18 and 29 years old in good health and CMV-seropositive. Here the chain combines TRBV7-9 and TRBJ2-7; the D gene assignment is ambiguous. Material for sequencing was PBMCs. The CDR3 protein is CASSPGPSYEQYF. At the DNA level, the sequence is TGTGCCAGCAGCCCAGGCCCCTCCTACGAGCAGTACTTC.